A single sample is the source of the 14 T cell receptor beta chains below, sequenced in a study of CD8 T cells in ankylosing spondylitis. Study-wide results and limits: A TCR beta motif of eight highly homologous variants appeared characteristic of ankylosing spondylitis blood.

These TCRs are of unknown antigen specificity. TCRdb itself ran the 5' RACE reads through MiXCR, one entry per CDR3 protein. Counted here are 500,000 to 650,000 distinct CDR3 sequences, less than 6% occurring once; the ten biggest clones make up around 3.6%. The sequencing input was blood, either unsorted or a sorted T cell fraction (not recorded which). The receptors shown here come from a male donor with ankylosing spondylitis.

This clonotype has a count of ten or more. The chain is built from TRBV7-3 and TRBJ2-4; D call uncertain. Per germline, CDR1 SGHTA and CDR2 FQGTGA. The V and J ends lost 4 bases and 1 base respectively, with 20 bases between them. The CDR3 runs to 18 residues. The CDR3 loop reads CASSYPRGSPEAKNIQYF. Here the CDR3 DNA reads TGTGCCAGCAGCTATCCCCGCGGTTCTCCAGAGGCCAAAAACATTCAGTACTTC.

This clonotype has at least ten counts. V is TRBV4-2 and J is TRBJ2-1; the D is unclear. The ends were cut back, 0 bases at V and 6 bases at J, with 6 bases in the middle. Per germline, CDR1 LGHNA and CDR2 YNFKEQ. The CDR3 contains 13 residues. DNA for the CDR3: TGTGCCAGCAGCCAAGATTTGTTCAATGAGCAGTTCTTC. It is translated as CASSQDLFNEQFF.

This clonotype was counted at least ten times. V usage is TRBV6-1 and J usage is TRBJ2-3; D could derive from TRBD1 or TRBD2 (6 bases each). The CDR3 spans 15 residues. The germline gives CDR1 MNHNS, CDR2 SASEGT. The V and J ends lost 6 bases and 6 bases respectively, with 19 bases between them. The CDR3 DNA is TGTGCCAGCAGCCTACGGGGGCAGGATCGGGATACGCAGTATTTT. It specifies CASSLRGQDRDTQYF.

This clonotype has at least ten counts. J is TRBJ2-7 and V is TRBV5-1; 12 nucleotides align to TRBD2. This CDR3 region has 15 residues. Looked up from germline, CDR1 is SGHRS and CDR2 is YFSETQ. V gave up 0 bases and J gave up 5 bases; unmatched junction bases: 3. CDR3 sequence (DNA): TGCGCCAGCAGCTTGGGGACTAGCGGGAACCACGAGCAGTACTTC. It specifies CASSLGTSGNHEQYF.

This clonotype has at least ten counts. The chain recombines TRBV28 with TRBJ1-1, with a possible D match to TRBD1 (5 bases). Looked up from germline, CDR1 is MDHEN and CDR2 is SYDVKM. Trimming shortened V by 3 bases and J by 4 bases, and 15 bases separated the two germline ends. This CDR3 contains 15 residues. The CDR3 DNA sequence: TGTGCCAGCAGTTTCAAACTGGTGGGGGGCACTGAAGCTTTCTTT. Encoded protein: CASSFKLVGGTEAFF.

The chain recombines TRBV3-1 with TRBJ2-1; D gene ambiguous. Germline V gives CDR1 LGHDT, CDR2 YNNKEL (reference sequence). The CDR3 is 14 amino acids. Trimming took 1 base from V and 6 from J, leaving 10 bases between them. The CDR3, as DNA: TGTGCCAGCAGCCAAGTAATGGTGGGCAATGAGCAGTTCTTC. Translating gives CASSQVMVGNEQFF.

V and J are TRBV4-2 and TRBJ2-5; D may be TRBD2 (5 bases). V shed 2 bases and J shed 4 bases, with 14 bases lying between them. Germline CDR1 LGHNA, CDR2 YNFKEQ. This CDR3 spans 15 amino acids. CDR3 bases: TGTGCCAGCAGCCAAACACGGGGAGAAGGAGAGACCCAGTACTTC. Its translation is CASSQTRGEGETQYF.

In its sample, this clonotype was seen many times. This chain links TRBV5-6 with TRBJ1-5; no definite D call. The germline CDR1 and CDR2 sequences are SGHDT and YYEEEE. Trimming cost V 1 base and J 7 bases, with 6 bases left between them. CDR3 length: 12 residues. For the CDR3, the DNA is TGTGCCAGCAGCTTGCGGAGACAGCCCCAGCATTTT. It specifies CASSLRRQPQHF.

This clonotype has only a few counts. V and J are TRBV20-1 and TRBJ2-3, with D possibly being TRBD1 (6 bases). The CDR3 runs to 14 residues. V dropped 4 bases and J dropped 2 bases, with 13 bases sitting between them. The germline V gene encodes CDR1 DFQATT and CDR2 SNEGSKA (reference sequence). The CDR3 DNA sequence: TGCAGTGCTACCGGGACATTACCCACAGATACGCAGTATTTT. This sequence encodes CSATGTLPTDTQYF.

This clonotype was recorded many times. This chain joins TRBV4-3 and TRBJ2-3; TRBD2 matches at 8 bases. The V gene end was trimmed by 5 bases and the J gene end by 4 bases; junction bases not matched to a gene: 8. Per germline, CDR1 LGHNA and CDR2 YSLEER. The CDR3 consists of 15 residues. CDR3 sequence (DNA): TGCGCCAGCAGCGGGCGGGGGGCGGTGGCAGATACGCAGTATTTT. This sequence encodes CASSGRGAVADTQYF.

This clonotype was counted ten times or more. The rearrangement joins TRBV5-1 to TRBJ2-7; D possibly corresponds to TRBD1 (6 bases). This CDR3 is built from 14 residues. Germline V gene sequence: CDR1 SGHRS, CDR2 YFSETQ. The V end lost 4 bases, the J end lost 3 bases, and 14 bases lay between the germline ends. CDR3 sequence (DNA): TGCGCCAGCAGCCCGTCCGGGACAATCTACGAGCAGTACTTC. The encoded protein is CASSPSGTIYEQYF.

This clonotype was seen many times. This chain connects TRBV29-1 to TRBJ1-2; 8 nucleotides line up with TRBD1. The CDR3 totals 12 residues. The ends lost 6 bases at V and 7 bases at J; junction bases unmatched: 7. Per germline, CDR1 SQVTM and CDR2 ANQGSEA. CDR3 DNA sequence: TGCAGCGTCGTGGGACAGGAGCGTGGCTACACCTTC. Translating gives CSVVGQERGYTF.

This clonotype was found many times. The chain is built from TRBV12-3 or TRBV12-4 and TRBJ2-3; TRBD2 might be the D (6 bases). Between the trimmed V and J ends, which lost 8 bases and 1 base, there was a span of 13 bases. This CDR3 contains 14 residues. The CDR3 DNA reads TGTGCCAGCGGGGCATGGGAGGGCACAGATACGCAGTATTTT. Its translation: CASGAWEGTDTQYF.

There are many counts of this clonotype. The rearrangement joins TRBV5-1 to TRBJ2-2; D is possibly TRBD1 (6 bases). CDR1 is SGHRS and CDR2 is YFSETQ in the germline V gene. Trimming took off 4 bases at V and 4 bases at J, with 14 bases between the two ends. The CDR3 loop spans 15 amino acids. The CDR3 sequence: CASSLMTGGTGELFF. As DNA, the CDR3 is TGCGCCAGCAGCCTTATGACAGGTGGCACCGGGGAGCTGTTTTTT.